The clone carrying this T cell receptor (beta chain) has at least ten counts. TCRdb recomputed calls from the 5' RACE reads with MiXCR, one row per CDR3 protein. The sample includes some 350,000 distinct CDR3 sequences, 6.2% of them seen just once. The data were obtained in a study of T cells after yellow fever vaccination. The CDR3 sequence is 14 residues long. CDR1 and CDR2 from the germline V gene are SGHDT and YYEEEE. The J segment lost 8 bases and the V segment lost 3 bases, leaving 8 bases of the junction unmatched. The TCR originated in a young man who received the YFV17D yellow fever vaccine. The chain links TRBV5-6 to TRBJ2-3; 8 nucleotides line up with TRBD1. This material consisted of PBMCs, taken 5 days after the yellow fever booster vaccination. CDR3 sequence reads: CASSSGQGPLTQYF. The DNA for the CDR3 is TGTGCCAGCAGCTCCGGACAGGGACCCCTTACGCAGTATTTT.